The source of this TCR beta chain is a study of cytomegalovirus exposure and HLA in healthy donors. Notes on the study in general: Sequencing had likely introduced a cluster of highly shared sequence variants as an artifact. A later look showed TCR association rates differing by HLA locus, highest for DRB1 and lowest for HLA-C. An analysis that was carried out later associated 16,951 TCR beta sequences with HLA alleles at 0.05 false discovery rate.

PCR primers comprised 60 Vbeta and 13 Jbeta primers. Data came from immunoSEQ multiplex PCR; TCRdb stores just in-frame clones and leaves some out. The profile shows roughly 200,000 clones, approximately 85% of them singletons. Of note for this clone: Its antigen is still unknown.

Trimming cost V 4 bases and J 6 bases; bases outside gene matches: 8. Germline CDR1 reads MGHRA; CDR2 reads YSYEKL. The CDR3 has 14 residues. Input material: PBMCs. The chain uses TRBV4-1 and TRBJ1-1; 7 bases align to TRBD1. The sequence was collected from a woman in her fifties or sixties in good health and CMV-seronegative. In DNA form, the CDR3 reads TGCGCCAGCAGCCTTTCGCCGGGACAGCCTGAAGCTTTCTTT. Its translation: CASSLSPGQPEAFF.